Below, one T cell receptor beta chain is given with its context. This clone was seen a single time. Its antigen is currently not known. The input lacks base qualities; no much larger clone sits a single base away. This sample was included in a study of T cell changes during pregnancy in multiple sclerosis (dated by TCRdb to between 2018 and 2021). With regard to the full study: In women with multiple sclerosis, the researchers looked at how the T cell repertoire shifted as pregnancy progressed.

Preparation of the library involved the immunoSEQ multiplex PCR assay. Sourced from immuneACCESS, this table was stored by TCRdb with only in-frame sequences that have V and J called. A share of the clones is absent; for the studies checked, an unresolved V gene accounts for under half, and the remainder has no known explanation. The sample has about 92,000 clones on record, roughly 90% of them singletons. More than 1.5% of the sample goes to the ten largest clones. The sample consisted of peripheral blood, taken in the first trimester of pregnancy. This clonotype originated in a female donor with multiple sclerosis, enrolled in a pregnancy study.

The CDR3 region reads CASSLKGQGLGAEAFF. The nucleotide sequence is given as TGTGCCAGCTCACTAAAGGGACAGGGCTTGGGGGCTGAAGCTTTCTTT. The rearranged segments are TRBV18 and TRBJ1-1, with 9 bases in between that match TRBD1. Ends trimmed: V by 4 bases, J by 6 bases; bases unmatched to a gene: 12. Taken from cysteine to phenylalanine, the CDR3 has 16 residues. The kept DNA is CDR3 alone, 48 bases in frame from the first base. According to the germline V gene, CDR1 reads KGHSH and CDR2 reads LQKENI.